The rows below give T cell receptor beta chains drawn from one sample of a study of T-cell memory formation after mild COVID-19. MiXCR, applied by TCRdb to the 5' RACE reads, yields one record per CDR3 protein. The sample includes approximately 210,000 distinct CDR3 sequences, around 16% of them seen just once. Sequenced: PBMCs or a T cell subset sorted from them (not recorded which). The receptor source for this set is an adult woman who had mild COVID-19 (a few samples of this study predate the infection). Cell type and time point are not known. CDR3s include the opening cysteine and the closing phenylalanine or tryptophan. A D gene is named only where the DNA matches it firmly. Size is stated for part of the rows, as once, few or many counts, or as a class when the clone is expanded.

TGTGCCAGCTCACCTGAGGGGGTACCCTTACCAGGACGGCAGTACTTC | CASSPEGVPLPGRQYF | TRBJ2-7 | - | TRBV18 | -
TGTGCCAGCAGCCAGGACAGGGCTAAGGGGGGCTACACCTTC | CASSQDRAKGGYTF | TRBJ1-2 | TRBD1 | TRBV5-4 | -
TGTGCCAGCAGCTTGCCCAACCTACGGGGTGGCTACACCTTC | CASSLPNLRGGYTF | TRBJ1-2 | - | TRBV5-5 | -
TGTGCCAGCAGCCCAGAGCGGGTGAGGGAGCAGTTCTTC | CASSPERVREQFF | TRBJ2-1 | - | TRBV7-2 | few
TGTGCCAGCAGTTGGGGACAGCTTCCCTCTGGGGCCAACGTCCTGACTTTC | CASSWGQLPSGANVLTF | TRBJ2-6 | TRBD1 | TRBV12-3/TRBV12-4 | -
TGTGCCAGCAGCGGCGGAGGGGATGCGCTGGCGCCAGGGGAGACCAAGTACTTC | CASSGGGDALAPGETKYF | TRBJ2-5 | - | TRBV7-9 | -
TGTGCCAGCAGCCAAGCTCCCAGAGGCACCTACAATGAGCAGTTCTTC | CASSQAPRGTYNEQFF | TRBJ2-1 | - | TRBV4-2 | medium-sized
TGTGCCAGCAGGGGGGGCTCCTACAATGAGCAGTTCTTC | CASRGGSYNEQFF | TRBJ2-1 | - | TRBV6-2/TRBV6-3 | few
TGCAGCGTTGAAGATCCTGGACGGATGAACACTGAAGCTTTCTTT | CSVEDPGRMNTEAFF | TRBJ1-1 | - | TRBV29-1 | -
TGTGCCAGCAGTCAGGGGCTTGGAAACACCATATATTTT | CASSQGLGNTIYF | TRBJ1-3 | - | TRBV12-3/TRBV12-4 | -
TGTGCCAGCAGTTATGGCCAATATAGCAATCAGCCCCAGCATTTT | CASSYGQYSNQPQHF | TRBJ1-5 | - | TRBV6-5 | few
TGTGCCACCAGTGATCGCAAGTCTGGAAACACCATATATTTT | CATSDRKSGNTIYF | TRBJ1-3 | - | TRBV24-1 | -
TGCGCCAGCAGCTTGGCCGTCAACAATGAGCAGTTCTTC | CASSLAVNNEQFF | TRBJ2-1 | - | TRBV5-1 | few
TGTGCCAGCAGTCAAAATCACTACGAGCAGTACTTC | CASSQNHYEQYF | TRBJ2-7 | - | TRBV6-2/TRBV6-3 | -
TGTGCCAGCAGTCCCTCAGCAGTTTACGAAAGGGGTGAGCAGTTCTTC | CASSPSAVYERGEQFF | TRBJ2-1 | - | TRBV6-2/TRBV6-3 | few
TGTGCCAGCAGTGACAGGGGCAACACCGGGGAGCTGTTTTTT | CASSDRGNTGELFF | TRBJ2-2 | - | TRBV2 | -
TGTGCCAGCAGTCCTAAGGGGCGGGACACTGAAGCTTTCTTT | CASSPKGRDTEAFF | TRBJ1-1 | - | TRBV12-3/TRBV12-4 | -
TGTGCCAGCGCCCGGACAGGGGAGAACACTGAAGCTTTCTTT | CASARTGENTEAFF | TRBJ1-1 | TRBD1 | TRBV6-5 | -
TGTGCCAGCAGCGTCCAGGGGGGCTACGAGCAGTACTTC | CASSVQGGYEQYF | TRBJ2-7 | - | TRBV5-5 | -
TGTGCCAGCAGCCCACTAGCGGGGACTAATGAGCAGTTCTTC | CASSPLAGTNEQFF | TRBJ2-1 | TRBD2 | TRBV3-1 | -
TGTGCCAGCAGTTCCGGGCCGGGCATAAAGCAGTACTTC | CASSSGPGIKQYF | TRBJ2-7 | - | TRBV27 | -
TGTGCCAGCAGCTTAGAGGGTCTTCAGCCCCAGCATTTT | CASSLEGLQPQHF | TRBJ1-5 | - | TRBV11-2 | few
TGTGCCATCACCCCTAGCGGGCAAGAGACCCAGTACTTC | CAITPSGQETQYF | TRBJ2-5 | TRBD2 | TRBV10-3 | few
TGCGCCAGCCGCTCCAGGGTAGAGATTTCACCCCTCCACTTT | CASRSRVEISPLHF | TRBJ1-6 | - | TRBV5-1 | once
TGTGCCAGCAGTTCCTTTCGGGGTGAGCAGTTCTTC | CASSSFRGEQFF | TRBJ2-1 | - | TRBV12-3/TRBV12-4 | -
TGTGCCATCAGTGAGTTCACCCGCCCGGGAGACTTC | CAISEFTRPGDF | TRBJ2-7 | - | TRBV10-3 | -
TGTGCCAGCAGCCCAGGACAGTCCTATGGCTACACCTTC | CASSPGQSYGYTF | TRBJ1-2 | - | TRBV3-1 | few
TGTGCCAGCAGTCTGGCCGCAAACTATGGCTACACCTTC | CASSLAANYGYTF | TRBJ1-2 | - | TRBV5-6 | few
TGCGCCAGCAGCTGGGGACACGCGAACACTGAAGCTTTCTTT | CASSWGHANTEAFF | TRBJ1-1 | - | TRBV5-1 | many
TGTGCCAGCAGTTCCGGGGAGCTGTTTTTT | CASSSGELFF | TRBJ2-2 | - | TRBV12-3/TRBV12-4 | few
TGTGCCAGCTTACGGACAGGGGCAGACTCTGAGCAGTTCTTC | CASLRTGADSEQFF | TRBJ2-1 | TRBD1 | TRBV18 | -
TGTGCCAGCAGCTTACACGGCGGGTCCGGCGAGCAGTACTTC | CASSLHGGSGEQYF | TRBJ2-7 | - | TRBV7-2 | -
TGTGCCAGCAGTTTTTGGGGAATTTCAAGCACAGATACGCAGTATTTT | CASSFWGISSTDTQYF | TRBJ2-3 | - | TRBV27 | few
TGCGCCAGCAGCCCCGAAGGACAGAGGTCCTACGAGCAGTACTTC | CASSPEGQRSYEQYF | TRBJ2-7 | - | TRBV5-1 | many
TGTGCCAGCAGCTTAGAAAGGGGGCCTAATCAGCCCCAGCATTTT | CASSLERGPNQPQHF | TRBJ1-5 | TRBD1 | TRBV7-2 | few
TGCAAAGCAGCGGGAGGAACCTACGAGCAGTACTTC | CKAAGGTYEQYF | TRBJ2-7 | TRBD2 | TRBV20-1 | -
TGCAGCGTTGGGCTCAGGAAGGGTGAAGCTTTCTTT | CSVGLRKGEAFF | TRBJ1-1 | - | TRBV29-1 | -
TGTGCCAGCAGTCCCCTTAGCGGGGAGAAGCAGTATTTT | CASSPLSGEKQYF | TRBJ2-3 | TRBD2 | TRBV12-3/TRBV12-4 | -
TGCGCCAGCAGCTTGTCGTCTAGCGGGGGCTACAATGAGCAGTTCTTC | CASSLSSSGGYNEQFF | TRBJ2-1 | TRBD2 | TRBV5-1 | few
TGTGCCAGCAGGCACACCCTTGGGGCATACACTGAAGCTTTCTTT | CASRHTLGAYTEAFF | TRBJ1-1 | - | TRBV12-3/TRBV12-4 | few
TGTGCCAGCAGTGCTTGGCGGGGAAGCACAGATACGCAGTATTTT | CASSAWRGSTDTQYF | TRBJ2-3 | - | TRBV2 | -
TGTGCCAGCAGCCTTCAGCTTCACTCTGGAAACACCATATATTTT | CASSLQLHSGNTIYF | TRBJ1-3 | - | TRBV6-6 | -
TGCAGTGCCAGTGGCCTAGCGGGAGGGCCGAGAAATGAGCAGTTCTTC | CSASGLAGGPRNEQFF | TRBJ2-1 | TRBD2 | TRBV20-1 | few
TGTGCCAGCACTAAGGATCGGGTAACAAGCTCCTACAATGAGCAGTTCTTC | CASTKDRVTSSYNEQFF | TRBJ2-1 | - | TRBV2 | few
TGTGCCAGCAGCCCCGCAAACCAGGATTGGAACACTGAAGCTTTCTTT | CASSPANQDWNTEAFF | TRBJ1-1 | - | TRBV7-9 | few
TGTGCCACCTCCTTCCAGGGGCTTCCCACTGAAGCTTTCTTT | CATSFQGLPTEAFF | TRBJ1-1 | - | TRBV12-3/TRBV12-4 | -
TGTGCCAGCACAGACAGAGCCTACGAGCAGTACTTC | CASTDRAYEQYF | TRBJ2-7 | - | TRBV2 | once
TGTGCCAGCTCACCGGGGGCAGTCTCCTACAATGAGCAGTTCTTC | CASSPGAVSYNEQFF | TRBJ2-1 | - | TRBV18 | many
TGTGCCAGCAGCGTCTGGACTAGCGGGAGGGCCGGTGAGCAGTTCTTC | CASSVWTSGRAGEQFF | TRBJ2-1 | TRBD2 | TRBV9 | -
TGTGCCAGCAGTTACGGAGTAAGCTCCTACGAGCAGTACTTC | CASSYGVSSYEQYF | TRBJ2-7 | - | TRBV6-5 | -
TGTGCCTGGGCCTCGACAGGACGGGGCATTCAGTACTTC | CAWASTGRGIQYF | TRBJ2-4 | - | TRBV30 | few
TGTGCCAGCAGCCCACGGGACAGACCCAGCTCTGGGGCCAACGTCCTGACTTTC | CASSPRDRPSSGANVLTF | TRBJ2-6 | TRBD1 | TRBV12-3/TRBV12-4 | few
TGCGCCAGCAGCCCTGGGACACTACTTGAAGCTTTCTTT | CASSPGTLLEAFF | TRBJ1-1 | - | TRBV5-1 | -
TGTGCCAGCAGCCTGGGACTCTTCTCTGGGGCCAACGTCCTGACTTTC | CASSLGLFSGANVLTF | TRBJ2-6 | - | TRBV7-8 | -
TGTGCCAGCAGCTCCGCCAGTGCCCTTGACGGTGGTGGCTACACCTTC | CASSSASALDGGGYTF | TRBJ1-2 | - | TRBV5-4 | -
TGTGCCAGCAGCTTGGGATATGGTGAGGGCTACACCTTC | CASSLGYGEGYTF | TRBJ1-2 | - | TRBV7-9 | -
TGCAGTGCTAGGCGGACTGAGGATTATGGCTACACCTTC | CSARRTEDYGYTF | TRBJ1-2 | - | TRBV20-1 | few
TGTGCCATCAGTGAGTCGACCTTGGGGGATGAGCAGTTCTTC | CAISESTLGDEQFF | TRBJ2-1 | - | TRBV10-3 | -
TGTGCCACCAGTGTGAACACAGGGGATGGCTACACCTTC | CATSVNTGDGYTF | TRBJ1-2 | TRBD1 | TRBV24-1 | few
TGTGCCAGCAGCCTGAGAACTGGGTCCGGGGAGCTGTTTTTT | CASSLRTGSGELFF | TRBJ2-2 | - | TRBV12-3/TRBV12-4 | -